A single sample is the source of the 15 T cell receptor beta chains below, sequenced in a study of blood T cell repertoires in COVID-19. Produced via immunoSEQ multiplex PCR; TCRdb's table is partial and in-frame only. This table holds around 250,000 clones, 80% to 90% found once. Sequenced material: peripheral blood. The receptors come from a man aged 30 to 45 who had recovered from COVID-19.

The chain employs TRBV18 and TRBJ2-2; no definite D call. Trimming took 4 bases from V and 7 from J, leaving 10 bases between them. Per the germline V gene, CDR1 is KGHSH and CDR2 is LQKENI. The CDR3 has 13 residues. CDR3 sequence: CASSLGVRGELFF. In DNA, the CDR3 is TGTGCCAGCTCACTTGGAGTACGCGGGGAGCTGTTTTTT.

The DNA for the CDR3 is TGTGCAAGTCGCTTAGAGGTGGAGGGAACTAACACTGAAGCTTTCTTT. This gives the protein CASRLEVEGTNTEAFF. This sequence joins TRBV12-2 and TRBJ1-1. TRBV12-2 is given as a pseudogene. This CDR3 spans 16 amino acids.

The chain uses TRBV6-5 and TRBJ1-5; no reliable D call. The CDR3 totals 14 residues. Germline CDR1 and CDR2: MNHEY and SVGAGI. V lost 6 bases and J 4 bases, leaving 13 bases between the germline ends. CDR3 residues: CASRNRGGNQPQHF. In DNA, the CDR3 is TGTGCCAGCAGGAACAGAGGAGGGAATCAGCCCCAGCATTTT.

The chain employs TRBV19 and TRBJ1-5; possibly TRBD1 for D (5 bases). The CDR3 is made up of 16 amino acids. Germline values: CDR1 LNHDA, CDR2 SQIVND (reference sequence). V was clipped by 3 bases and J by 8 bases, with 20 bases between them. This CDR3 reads CASSMKGPGTKEPQHF. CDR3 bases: TGTGCCAGTAGTATGAAGGGGCCAGGAACGAAGGAGCCCCAGCATTTT.

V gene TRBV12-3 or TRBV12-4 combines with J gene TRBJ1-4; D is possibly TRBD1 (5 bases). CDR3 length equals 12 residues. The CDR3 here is CVSGQGGEKLFF. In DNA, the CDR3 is TGTGTCTCGGGCCAGGGTGGGGAAAAACTGTTTTTT.

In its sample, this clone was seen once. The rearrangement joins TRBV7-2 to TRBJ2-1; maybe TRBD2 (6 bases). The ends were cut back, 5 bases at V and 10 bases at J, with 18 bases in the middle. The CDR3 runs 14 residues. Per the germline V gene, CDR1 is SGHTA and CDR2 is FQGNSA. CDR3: CASSPPPGAGEQFF. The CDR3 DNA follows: TGTGCCAGCAGCCCTCCCCCCGGGGCGGGGGAGCAGTTCTTC.

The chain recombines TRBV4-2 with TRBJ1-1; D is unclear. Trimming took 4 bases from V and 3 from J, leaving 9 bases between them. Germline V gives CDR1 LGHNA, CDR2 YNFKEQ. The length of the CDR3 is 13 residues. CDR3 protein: CASSPDSDTEAFF. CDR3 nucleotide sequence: TGTGCCAGCAGCCCCGACTCGGACACTGAAGCTTTCTTT.

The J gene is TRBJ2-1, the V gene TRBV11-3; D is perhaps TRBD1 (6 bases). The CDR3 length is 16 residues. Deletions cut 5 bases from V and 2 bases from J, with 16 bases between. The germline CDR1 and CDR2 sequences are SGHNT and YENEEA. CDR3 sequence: CASSLSQGLTYNEQFF. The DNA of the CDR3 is TGTGCCAGCAGCCTTTCACAGGGATTGACCTACAATGAGCAGTTCTTC. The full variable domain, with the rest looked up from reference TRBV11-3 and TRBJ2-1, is EAGVVQSPRYKIIEKKQPVAFWCNPISGHNTLYWYLQNLGQGPELLIRYENEEAVDDSQLPKDRFSAERLKGVDSTLKIQPAELGDSAVYLCASSLSQGLTYNEQFFGPGTRLTVL.

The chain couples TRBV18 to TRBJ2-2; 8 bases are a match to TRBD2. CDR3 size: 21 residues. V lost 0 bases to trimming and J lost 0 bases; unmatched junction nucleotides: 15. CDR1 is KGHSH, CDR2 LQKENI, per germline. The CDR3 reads CASSPPPGGQGRRPNTGELFF. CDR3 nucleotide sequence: TGTGCCAGCTCACCACCCCCGGGGGGGCAGGGAAGAAGACCGAACACCGGGGAGCTGTTTTTT.

The CDR3 nucleotides read TGCAGCGTCTACCTTGCCACTGAAGCTTTCTTT. This sequence encodes CSVYLATEAFF. V gene TRBV29-1 combines with J gene TRBJ1-1, with no clear D. The V and J ends lost 6 bases and 4 bases respectively, with 9 bases between them. This CDR3 spans 11 amino acids. Germline V lookup: CDR1 SQVTM, CDR2 ANQGSEA.

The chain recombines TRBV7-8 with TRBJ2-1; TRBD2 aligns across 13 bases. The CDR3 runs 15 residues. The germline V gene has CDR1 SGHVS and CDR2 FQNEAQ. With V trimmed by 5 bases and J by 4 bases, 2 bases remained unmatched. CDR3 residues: CASSRTSGGYNEQFF. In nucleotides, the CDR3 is TGTGCCAGCAGCCGGACTAGCGGGGGTTACAATGAGCAGTTCTTC.

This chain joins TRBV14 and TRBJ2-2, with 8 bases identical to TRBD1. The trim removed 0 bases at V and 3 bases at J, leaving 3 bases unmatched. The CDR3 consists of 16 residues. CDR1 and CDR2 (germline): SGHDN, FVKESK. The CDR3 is CASSQETGAHTGELFF. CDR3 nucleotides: TGTGCCAGCAGCCAAGAGACAGGGGCCCACACCGGGGAGCTGTTTTTT.

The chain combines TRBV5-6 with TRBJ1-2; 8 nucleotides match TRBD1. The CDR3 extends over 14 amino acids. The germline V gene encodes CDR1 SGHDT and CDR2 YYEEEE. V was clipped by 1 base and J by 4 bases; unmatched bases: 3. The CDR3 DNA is TGTGCCAGCAGCTTGCCAGGGGGCGGCTATGGCTACACCTTC. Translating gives CASSLPGGGYGYTF.

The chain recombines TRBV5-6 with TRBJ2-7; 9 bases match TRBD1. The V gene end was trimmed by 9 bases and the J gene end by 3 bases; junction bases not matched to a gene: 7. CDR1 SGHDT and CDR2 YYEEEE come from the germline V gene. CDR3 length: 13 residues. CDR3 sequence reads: CATSRTGVYEQYF. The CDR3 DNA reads TGTGCCACCTCGAGGACAGGGGTCTACGAGCAGTACTTC.

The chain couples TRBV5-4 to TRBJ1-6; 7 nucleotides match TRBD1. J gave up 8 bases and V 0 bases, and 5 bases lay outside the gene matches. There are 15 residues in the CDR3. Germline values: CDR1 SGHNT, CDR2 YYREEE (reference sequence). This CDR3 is CASSLAAGGYSPLHF. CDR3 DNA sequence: TGTGCCAGCAGCTTGGCGGCAGGGGGATATTCACCCCTCCACTTT.